This T cell receptor (beta chain) emerged from a study of blood T cell repertoires in COVID-19. Study context: The United States, Italy and Spain were the sources of the acute and convalescent COVID-19 samples. Sample material is recorded as cDNA or gDNA derived from T cells, B-cell-depleted T cells, or PBMCs.

The authors' processing: Reference gene primer amplification gave estimated nucleated cell counts. Measured with immunoSEQ multiplex PCR; TCRdb has only the in-frame clones, and not every one. The DNA gave D and trimming, while V, J and clone size come from that table. The sample lists some 280,000 clones; about nine tenths were seen once. This CDR3 comprises 15 residues. The V end lost 5 bases, the J end lost 7 bases, and 17 bases lay between the germline ends. Germline lookup yields CDR1 LGHDT and CDR2 YNNKEL (reference sequence). V is TRBV3-1 (or the pseudogene TRBV3-2) and J is TRBJ1-4; tentatively, D is TRBD1 (6 bases). The origin of this receptor is a woman in her twenties or thirties with active or convalescent COVID-19. The sample comprised peripheral blood. The CDR3 spells CASSAQGRGREKLFF. In nucleotides, the CDR3 is TGTGCCAGCAGCGCCCAGGGGAGGGGTCGTGAAAAACTGTTTTTT.